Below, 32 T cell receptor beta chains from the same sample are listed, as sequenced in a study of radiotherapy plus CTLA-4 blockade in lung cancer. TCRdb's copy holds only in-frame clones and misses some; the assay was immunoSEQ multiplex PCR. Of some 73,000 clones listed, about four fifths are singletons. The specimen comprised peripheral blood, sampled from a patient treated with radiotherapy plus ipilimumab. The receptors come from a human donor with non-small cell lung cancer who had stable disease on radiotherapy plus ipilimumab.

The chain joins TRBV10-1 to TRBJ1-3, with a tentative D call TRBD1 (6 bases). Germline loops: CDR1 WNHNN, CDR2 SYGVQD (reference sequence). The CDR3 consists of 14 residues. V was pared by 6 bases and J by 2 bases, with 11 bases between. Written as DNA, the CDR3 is TGCGCCAGCAGCGGAACAGGGCCTGGAAACACCATATATTTT. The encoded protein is CASSGTGPGNTIYF.

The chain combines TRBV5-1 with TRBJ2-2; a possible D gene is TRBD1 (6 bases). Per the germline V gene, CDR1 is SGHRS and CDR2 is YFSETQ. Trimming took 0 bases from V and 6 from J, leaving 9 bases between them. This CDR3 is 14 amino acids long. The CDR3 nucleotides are TGCGCCAGCAGCTTGGTTCAGGGGCCCGGGGAGCTGTTTTTT. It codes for CASSLVQGPGELFF.

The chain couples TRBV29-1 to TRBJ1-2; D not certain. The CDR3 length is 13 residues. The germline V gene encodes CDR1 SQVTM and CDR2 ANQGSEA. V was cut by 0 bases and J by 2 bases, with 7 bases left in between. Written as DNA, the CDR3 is TGCAGCGTTGAAGATCAAAGGAACTATGGCTACACCTTC. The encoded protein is CSVEDQRNYGYTF. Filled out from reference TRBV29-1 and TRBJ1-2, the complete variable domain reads SAVISQKPSRDICQRGTSLTIQCQVDSQVTMMFWYRQQPGQSLTLIATANQGSEATYESGFVIDKFPISRPNLTFSTLTVSNMSPEDSSIYLCSVEDQRNYGYTFGSGTRLTVV.

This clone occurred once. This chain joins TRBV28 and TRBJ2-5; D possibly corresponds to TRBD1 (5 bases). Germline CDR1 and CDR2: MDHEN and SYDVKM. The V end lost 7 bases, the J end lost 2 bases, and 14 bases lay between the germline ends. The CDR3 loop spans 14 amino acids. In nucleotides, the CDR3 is TGTGCCAGCACCCTTCCAGGGCGACAAGAGACCCAGTACTTC. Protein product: CASTLPGRQETQYF.

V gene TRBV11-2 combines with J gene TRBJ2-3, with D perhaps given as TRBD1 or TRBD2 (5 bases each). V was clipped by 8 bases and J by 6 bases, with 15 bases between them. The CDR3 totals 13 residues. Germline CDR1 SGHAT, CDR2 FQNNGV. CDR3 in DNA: TGTGCCAGCGGGGGTAGTGGGGCTGATACGCAGTATTTT. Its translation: CASGGSGADTQYF.

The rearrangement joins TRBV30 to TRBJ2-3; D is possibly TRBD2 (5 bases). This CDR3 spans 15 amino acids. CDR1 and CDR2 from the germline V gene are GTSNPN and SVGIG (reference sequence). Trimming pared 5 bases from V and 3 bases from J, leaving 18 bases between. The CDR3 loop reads CAWGLGTRGTDTQYF. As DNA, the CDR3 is TGTGCCTGGGGCCTCGGAACCCGGGGAACAGATACGCAGTATTTT.

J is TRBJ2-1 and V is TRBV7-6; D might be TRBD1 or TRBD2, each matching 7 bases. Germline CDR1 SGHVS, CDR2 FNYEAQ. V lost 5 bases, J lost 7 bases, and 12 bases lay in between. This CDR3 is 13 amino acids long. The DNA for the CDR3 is TGTGCCAGCAGCCAGCAGGGGGGGAATGAGCAGTTCTTC. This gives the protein CASSQQGGNEQFF.

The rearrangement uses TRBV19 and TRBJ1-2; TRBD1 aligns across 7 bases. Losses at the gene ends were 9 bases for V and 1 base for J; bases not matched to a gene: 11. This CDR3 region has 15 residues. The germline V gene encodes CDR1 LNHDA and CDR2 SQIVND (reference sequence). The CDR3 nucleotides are TGTGCCAGCTCCCCACGGGGACAGATTAACTATGGCTACACCTTC. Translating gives CASSPRGQINYGYTF.

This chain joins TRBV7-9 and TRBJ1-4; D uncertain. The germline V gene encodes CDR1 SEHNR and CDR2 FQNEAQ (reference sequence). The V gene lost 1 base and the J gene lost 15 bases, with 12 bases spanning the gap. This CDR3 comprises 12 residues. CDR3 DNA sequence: TGTGCCAGCAGCTTAGTAAGGGAGGAGTTGTTTTTT. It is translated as CASSLVREELFF.

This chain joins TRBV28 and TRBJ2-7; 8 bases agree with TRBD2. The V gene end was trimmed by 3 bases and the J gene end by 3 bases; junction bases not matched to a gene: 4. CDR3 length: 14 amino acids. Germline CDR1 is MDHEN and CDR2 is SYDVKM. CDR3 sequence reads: CASSFGTRDYEQYF. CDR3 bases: TGTGCCAGCAGTTTCGGGACTAGGGACTACGAGCAGTACTTC.

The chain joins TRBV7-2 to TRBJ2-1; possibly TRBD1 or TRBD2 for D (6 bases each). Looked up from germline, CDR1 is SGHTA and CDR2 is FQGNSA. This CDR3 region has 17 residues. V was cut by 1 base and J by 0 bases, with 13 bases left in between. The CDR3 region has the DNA TGTGCCAGCAGCTTAGTCTGGGGGGCCTTCTCCTACAATGAGCAGTTCTTC. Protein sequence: CASSLVWGAFSYNEQFF.

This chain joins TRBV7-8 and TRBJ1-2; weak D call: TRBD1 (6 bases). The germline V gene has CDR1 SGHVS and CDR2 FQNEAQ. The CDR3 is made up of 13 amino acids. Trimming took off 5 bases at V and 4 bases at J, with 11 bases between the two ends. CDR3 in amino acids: CASSRTDLYGYTF. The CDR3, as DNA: TGTGCCAGCAGCCGGACAGACCTCTATGGCTACACCTTC. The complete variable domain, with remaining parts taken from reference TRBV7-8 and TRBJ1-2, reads GAGVSQSPRYKVAKRGQDVALRCDPISGHVSLFWYQQALGQGPEFLTYFQNEAQLDKSGLPSDRFFAERPEGSVSTLKIQRTQQEDSAVYLCASSRTDLYGYTFGSGTRLTVV.

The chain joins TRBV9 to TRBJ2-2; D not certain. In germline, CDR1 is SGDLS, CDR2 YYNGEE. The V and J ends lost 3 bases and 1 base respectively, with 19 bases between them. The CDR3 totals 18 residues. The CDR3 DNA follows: TGTGCCAGCAGCGGAGTGATTCCGGGTCTCCAGAACACCGGGGAGCTGTTTTTT. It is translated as CASSGVIPGLQNTGELFF.

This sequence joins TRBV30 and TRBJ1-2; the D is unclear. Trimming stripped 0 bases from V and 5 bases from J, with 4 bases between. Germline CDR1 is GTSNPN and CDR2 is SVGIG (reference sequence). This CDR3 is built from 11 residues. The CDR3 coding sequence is TGTGCCTGGAGTGTCGGATATGGCTACACCTTC. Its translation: CAWSVGYGYTF.

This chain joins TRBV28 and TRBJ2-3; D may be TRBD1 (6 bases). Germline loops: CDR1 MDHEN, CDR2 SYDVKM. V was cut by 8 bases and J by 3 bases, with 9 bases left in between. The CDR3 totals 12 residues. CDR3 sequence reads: CASFRGTDTQYF. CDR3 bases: TGTGCCAGCTTCAGGGGTACAGATACGCAGTATTTT.

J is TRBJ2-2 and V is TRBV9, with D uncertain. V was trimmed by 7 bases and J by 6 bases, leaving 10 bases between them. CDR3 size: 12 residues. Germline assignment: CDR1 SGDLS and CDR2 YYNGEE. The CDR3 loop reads CASGGFPGELFF. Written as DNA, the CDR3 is TGTGCCAGCGGTGGGTTCCCCGGGGAGCTGTTTTTT.

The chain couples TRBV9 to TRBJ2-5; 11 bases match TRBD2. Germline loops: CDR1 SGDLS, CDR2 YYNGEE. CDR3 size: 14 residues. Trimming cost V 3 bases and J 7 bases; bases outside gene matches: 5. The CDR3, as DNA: TGTGCCAGCAGCGAGGGACTAGCGGCCACGACCCAGTACTTC. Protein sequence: CASSEGLAATTQYF. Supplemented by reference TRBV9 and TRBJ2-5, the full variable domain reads DSGVTQTPKHLITATGQRVTLRCSPRSGDLSVYWYQQSLDQGLQFLIQYYNGEERAKGNILERFSAQQFPDLHSELNLSSLELGDSALYFCASSEGLAATTQYFGPGTRLLVL.

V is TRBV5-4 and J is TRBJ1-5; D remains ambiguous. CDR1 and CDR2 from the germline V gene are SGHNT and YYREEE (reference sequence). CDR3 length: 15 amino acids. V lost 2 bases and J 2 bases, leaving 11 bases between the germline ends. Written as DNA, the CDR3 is TGTGCCAGCAGCTTTGAGGCAGGACGCAATCAGCCCCAGCATTTT. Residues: CASSFEAGRNQPQHF.

The DNA of the CDR3 is TGCAGCGTTGAATGGAACACTGAAGCTTTCTTT. Protein sequence: CSVEWNTEAFF. V gene TRBV29-1 combines with J gene TRBJ1-1, with D unresolved. The ends were cut back, 2 bases at V and 1 base at J, with 2 bases in the middle. The CDR3 length is 11 residues. The germline CDR1 and CDR2 sequences are SQVTM and ANQGSEA.

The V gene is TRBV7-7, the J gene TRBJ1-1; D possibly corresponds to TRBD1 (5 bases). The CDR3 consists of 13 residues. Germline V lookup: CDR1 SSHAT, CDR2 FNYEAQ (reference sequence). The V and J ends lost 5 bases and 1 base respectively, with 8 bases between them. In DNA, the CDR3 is TGTGCCAGCAGCAAAGACAGGAACACTGAAGCTTTCTTT. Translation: CASSKDRNTEAFF.

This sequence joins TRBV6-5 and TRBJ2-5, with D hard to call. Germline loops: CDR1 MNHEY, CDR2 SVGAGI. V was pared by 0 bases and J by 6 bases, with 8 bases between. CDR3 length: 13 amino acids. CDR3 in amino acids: CASSYSKGQTQYF. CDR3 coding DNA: TGTGCCAGCAGTTACTCGAAAGGTCAGACCCAGTACTTC.

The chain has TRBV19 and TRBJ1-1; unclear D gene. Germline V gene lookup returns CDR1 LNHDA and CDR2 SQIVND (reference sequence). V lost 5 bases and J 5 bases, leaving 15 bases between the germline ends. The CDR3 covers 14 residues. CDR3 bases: TGTGCCAGTAGTGCCCCAGCGATGCGGACTGAAGCTTTCTTT. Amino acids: CASSAPAMRTEAFF.

The CDR3 coding sequence is TGTGCCAGCAGTTATTCCGGGACAACAAATTCACCCCTCCACTTT. As protein: CASSYSGTTNSPLHF. V and J are TRBV6-6 and TRBJ1-6; a possible D gene is TRBD1 (6 bases). The V end was cut by 3 bases, the J end by 7 bases, with 13 bases between. This CDR3 spans 15 amino acids. Germline assignment: CDR1 MNHNY and CDR2 SVGAGI (reference sequence).

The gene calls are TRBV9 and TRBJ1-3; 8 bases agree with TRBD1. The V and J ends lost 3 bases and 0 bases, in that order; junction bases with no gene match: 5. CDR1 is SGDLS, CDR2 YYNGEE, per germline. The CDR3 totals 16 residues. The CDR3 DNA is TGTGCCAGCAGCGGAGGACAGGGAGGCTCTGGAAACACCATATATTTT. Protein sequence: CASSGGQGGSGNTIYF.

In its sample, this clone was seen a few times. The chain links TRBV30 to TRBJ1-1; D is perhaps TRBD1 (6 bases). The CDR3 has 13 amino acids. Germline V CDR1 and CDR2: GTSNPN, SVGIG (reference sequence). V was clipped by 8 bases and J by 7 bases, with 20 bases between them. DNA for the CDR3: TGTGCCCGGCGAGATCGGGGGCGGGTTGAAGCTTTCTTT. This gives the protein CARRDRGRVEAFF.

The CDR3 region is CAWSRALGEQFF. CDR3 sequence (DNA): TGTGCCTGGAGCCGGGCCTTGGGTGAGCAGTTCTTC. The V gene is TRBV30, the J gene TRBJ2-1; D remains unclear. Germline-derived CDR1 and CDR2 are GTSNPN and SVGIG (reference sequence). The CDR3 runs to 12 residues. The ends were cut back, 3 bases at V and 9 bases at J, with 12 bases in the middle.

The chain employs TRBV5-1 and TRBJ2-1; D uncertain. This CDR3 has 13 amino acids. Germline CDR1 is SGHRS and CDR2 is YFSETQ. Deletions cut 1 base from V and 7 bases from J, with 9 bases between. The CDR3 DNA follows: TGCGCCAGCAGCTTGTATACTCGTAATGAGCAGTTCTTC. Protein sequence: CASSLYTRNEQFF.

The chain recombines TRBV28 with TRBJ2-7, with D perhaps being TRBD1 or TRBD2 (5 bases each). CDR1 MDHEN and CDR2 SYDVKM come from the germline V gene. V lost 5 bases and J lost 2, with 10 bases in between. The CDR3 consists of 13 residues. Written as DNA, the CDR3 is TGTGCCAGCAGTGGGACCGGGACCTACGAGCAGTACTTC. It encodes CASSGTGTYEQYF.

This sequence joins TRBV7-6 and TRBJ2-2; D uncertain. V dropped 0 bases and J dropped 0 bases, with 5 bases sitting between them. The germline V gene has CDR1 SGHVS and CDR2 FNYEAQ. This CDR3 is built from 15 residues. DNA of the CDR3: TGTGCCAGCAGCTTAGCAGGCGCGAACACCGGGGAGCTGTTTTTT. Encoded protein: CASSLAGANTGELFF. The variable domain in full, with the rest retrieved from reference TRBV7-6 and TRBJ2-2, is GAGVSQSPRYKVTKRGQDVALRCDPISGHVSLYWYRQALGQGPEFLTYFNYEAQQDKSGLPNDRFSAERPEGSISTLTIQRTEQRDSAMYRCASSLAGANTGELFFGEGSRLTVL.

CDR3 sequence (DNA): TGTGCCAGCAGCGGGGGAGTGCGTAATGAAAAACTGTTTTTT. Translation: CASSGGVRNEKLFF. V gene TRBV27 combines with J gene TRBJ1-4, with TRBD1 as a possible D gene (5 bases). From germline, CDR1 is MNHEY and CDR2 SMNVEV (reference sequence). CDR3 length: 14 residues. V was cut by 6 bases and J by 4 bases, with 12 bases left in between.

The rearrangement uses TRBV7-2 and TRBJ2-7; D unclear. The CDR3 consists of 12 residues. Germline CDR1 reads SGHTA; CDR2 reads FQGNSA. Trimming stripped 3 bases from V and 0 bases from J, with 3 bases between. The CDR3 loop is CASSFASYEQYF. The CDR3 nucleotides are TGTGCCAGCAGCTTCGCCTCCTACGAGCAGTACTTC.

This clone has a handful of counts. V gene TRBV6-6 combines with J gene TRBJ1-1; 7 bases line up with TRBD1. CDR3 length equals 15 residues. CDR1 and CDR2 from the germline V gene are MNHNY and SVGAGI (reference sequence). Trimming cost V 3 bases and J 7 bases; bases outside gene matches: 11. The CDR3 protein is CASSYSDRVGDEAFF. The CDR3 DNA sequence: TGTGCCAGCAGTTATAGCGACAGGGTTGGAGATGAAGCTTTCTTT.